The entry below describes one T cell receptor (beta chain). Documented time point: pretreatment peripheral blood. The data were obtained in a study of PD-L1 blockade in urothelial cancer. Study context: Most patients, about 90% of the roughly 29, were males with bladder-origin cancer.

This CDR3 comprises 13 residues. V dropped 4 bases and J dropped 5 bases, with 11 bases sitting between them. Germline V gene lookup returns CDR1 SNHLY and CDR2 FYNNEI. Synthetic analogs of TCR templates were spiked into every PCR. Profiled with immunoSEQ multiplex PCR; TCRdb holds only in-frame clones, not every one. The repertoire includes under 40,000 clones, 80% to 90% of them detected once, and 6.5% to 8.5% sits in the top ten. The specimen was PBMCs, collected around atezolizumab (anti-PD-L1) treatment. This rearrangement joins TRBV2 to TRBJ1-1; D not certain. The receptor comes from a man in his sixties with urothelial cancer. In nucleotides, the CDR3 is TGTGCCAGCAGTGGTCTGGGAGGGACTGAAGCTTTCTTT. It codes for CASSGLGGTEAFF.